The 27 T cell receptor beta chains below all came from one sample that was sequenced in a study of blood T cell repertoires in COVID-19. Here immunoSEQ multiplex PCR was the method, and the copy in TCRdb shows in-frame clones only, minus some. The sample shows 60,000 to 80,000 clones, approximately 86% of them seen only once. The specimen sequenced was peripheral blood. The receptor source for this set is a man aged 70-80 years with acute or convalescent COVID-19.

The chain uses TRBV5-6 and TRBJ2-2; possible D gene TRBD2, 6 bases. CDR3 size: 14 residues. V dropped 4 bases and J dropped 7 bases, with 14 bases sitting between them. Germline V CDR1 and CDR2: SGHDT, YYEEEE. The CDR3 region is CASSPSGFVGELFF. In nucleotides, the CDR3 is TGTGCCAGCAGCCCCAGCGGGTTTGTCGGGGAGCTGTTTTTT.

J is TRBJ2-7 and V is TRBV2; 7 bases are a match to TRBD2. Trimming took 8 bases from V and 6 from J; bases not matched to a gene: 13. Germline CDR1 SNHLY, CDR2 FYNNEI. The CDR3 consists of 14 residues. The CDR3 sequence: CASGRGLLVSEQYF. The CDR3 nucleotides read TGTGCCAGCGGAAGGGGACTATTAGTCTCCGAGCAGTACTTC.

V gene TRBV24-1 combines with J gene TRBJ2-1; 7 nucleotides align to TRBD1. Losses at the gene ends were 2 bases for V and 4 bases for J; bases not matched to a gene: 7. This CDR3 region has 16 residues. The germline V gene has CDR1 KGHDR and CDR2 SFDVKD. The CDR3 loop reads CATSDYRGSGYNEQFF. As DNA, the CDR3 is TGTGCCACCAGTGATTACAGGGGCAGCGGATACAATGAGCAGTTCTTC.

This sequence joins TRBV30 and TRBJ1-2, with no clear D. V shed 8 bases and J shed 8 bases, with 15 bases lying between them. Germline V gives CDR1 GTSNPN, CDR2 SVGIG (reference sequence). The CDR3 has 11 amino acids. Written as DNA, the CDR3 is TGTGCCATGACGGGTGATTGGGGCTACACCTTC. Translated: CAMTGDWGYTF.

The chain uses TRBV3-1 (or the pseudogene TRBV3-2) and TRBJ1-1, with 8 bases aligning to TRBD1. Germline values: CDR1 LGHDT, CDR2 YNNKEL (reference sequence). CDR3 length: 15 amino acids. V lost 1 base, J lost 4 bases, and 5 bases stayed unmatched. Here the CDR3 DNA reads TGTGCCAGCAGCCAAGGGACAGGGCTGGGCACTGAAGCTTTCTTT. Translated, it gives CASSQGTGLGTEAFF.

The V and J genes are TRBV12-5 and TRBJ1-6; 8 bases map to TRBD1. Trimming took 4 bases from V and 0 from J; bases not matched to a gene: 17. In germline, CDR1 is LGHNT, CDR2 FRNRAP. The CDR3 runs to 21 residues. Here the CDR3 reads CASGSNPRDRPHSSYNSPLHF. Written as DNA, the CDR3 is TGTGCTAGTGGTTCCAACCCACGGGACAGGCCCCATAGCTCCTATAATTCACCCCTCCACTTT. The complete variable domain, with remaining parts taken from reference TRBV12-5 and TRBJ1-6, reads DARVTQTPRHKVTEMGQEVTMRCQPILGHNTVFWYRQTMMQGLELLAYFRNRAPLDDSGMPKDRFSAEMPDATLATLKIQPSEPRDSAVYFCASGSNPRDRPHSSYNSPLHFGNGTRLTVT.

The chain recombines TRBV14 with TRBJ2-7, with D maybe TRBD1 (6 bases). The CDR3 consists of 13 residues. The germline CDR1 and CDR2 sequences are SGHDN and FVKESK. V dropped 4 bases and J dropped 5 bases, with 12 bases sitting between them. For the CDR3, the DNA is TGTGCCAGCAGCCGGGGACAATTCCACGAGCAGTACTTC. It codes for CASSRGQFHEQYF.

The chain links TRBV4-1 to TRBJ1-5; 8 bases are shared with TRBD1. Germline lookup yields CDR1 MGHRA and CDR2 YSYEKL. This CDR3 contains 15 residues. With 3 bases clipped from V and 2 bases from J, the junction kept 3 bases outside the gene matches. In DNA, the CDR3 is TGCGCCAGCAGCCACGGACAGGGCGGCAATCAGCCCCAGCATTTT. Its protein is CASSHGQGGNQPQHF.

The rearrangement links TRBV20-1 to TRBJ1-1; 8 nucleotides agree with TRBD1. The germline gives CDR1 DFQATT, CDR2 SNEGSKA (reference sequence). The CDR3 loop spans 10 amino acids. V lost 8 bases to trimming and J lost 10 bases; unmatched junction nucleotides: 6. The CDR3 DNA follows: TGCAGTCTGGGACAGGCTGGAGCTTTCTTT. Translated: CSLGQAGAFF.

The V and J genes are TRBV9 and TRBJ2-3; the D gene is possibly TRBD2 (5 bases). The CDR3 has 13 amino acids. The germline gives CDR1 SGDLS, CDR2 YYNGEE. V dropped 4 bases and J dropped 9 bases, with 15 bases sitting between them. Here the CDR3 DNA reads TGTGCCAGCAGCCCGACTCCCGAGGGCACGCAGTATTTT. It specifies CASSPTPEGTQYF.

The V gene is TRBV4-1, the J gene TRBJ1-6, with 10 bases that match TRBD1. Losses at the gene ends were 5 bases for V and 8 bases for J; bases not matched to a gene: 6. The CDR3 consists of 15 residues. The V gene's germline CDR1 is MGHRA and CDR2 YSYEKL. The CDR3 sequence is CASSERQGADSPLHF. The CDR3 coding sequence is TGCGCCAGCAGCGAAAGACAGGGGGCTGATTCACCCCTCCACTTT.

The V gene is TRBV30, the J gene TRBJ1-1, with no clear D. Germline V gives CDR1 GTSNPN, CDR2 SVGIG (reference sequence). Trimming cost V 0 bases and J 5 bases, with 10 bases left between them. The CDR3 is 13 residues long. The chain's CDR3 is CAWSVPGRTEAFF. The DNA of the CDR3 is TGTGCCTGGAGTGTACCTGGGAGAACTGAAGCTTTCTTT.

The chain uses TRBV10-3 and TRBJ1-1; D possibly corresponds to TRBD1 (6 bases). Germline lookup yields CDR1 ENHRY and CDR2 SYGVKD. With 6 bases removed from V and 3 bases from J, the gap between germline ends came to 8 bases. CDR3 length equals 12 residues. In DNA form, the CDR3 reads TGTGCCATCAGAGCAGGGGACACTGAAGCTTTCTTT. Encoded protein: CAIRAGDTEAFF.

The chain carries TRBV9 and TRBJ2-7; tentatively, D is TRBD2 (6 bases). The CDR3 loop spans 16 amino acids. V was trimmed by 0 bases and J by 0 bases, leaving 13 bases between them. Germline V lookup: CDR1 SGDLS, CDR2 YYNGEE. The CDR3 DNA sequence: TGTGCCAGCAGCGTAGCAGCGGGTCTGGACTCCTACGAGCAGTACTTC. This gives the protein CASSVAAGLDSYEQYF.

The V gene is TRBV3-1 (or the pseudogene TRBV3-2), the J gene TRBJ2-5, with D maybe TRBD2 (5 bases). The CDR3 is 14 residues long. From germline, CDR1 is LGHDT and CDR2 YNNKEL (reference sequence). V was pared by 7 bases and J by 2 bases, with 14 bases between. The CDR3 DNA reads as TGTGCCAGCAATGGAGGACTCCCTCAAGAGACCCAGTACTTC. Its protein is CASNGGLPQETQYF.

This chain uses TRBV5-4 with TRBJ1-2; 8 bases line up with TRBD1. The CDR3 totals 17 residues. V shed 4 bases and J 3 bases; nucleotides not matched to a gene: 14. CDR1 is SGHNT and CDR2 is YYREEE in the germline V gene (reference sequence). The CDR3 sequence is CASSLGGGIQGDYGYTF. In DNA, the CDR3 is TGTGCCAGCAGCCTGGGAGGGGGAATACAGGGGGACTATGGCTACACCTTC.

For the CDR3, the DNA is TGTGCCAGCAGGCAGGGGGTAAGCACCTACAATGAGCAGTTCTTC. It yields the protein CASRQGVSTYNEQFF. This chain uses TRBV11-2 with TRBJ2-1, with 7 bases aligning to TRBD1. The CDR3 contains 15 residues. Looked up from germline, CDR1 is SGHAT and CDR2 is FQNNGV. Unmatched junction bases numbered 7, after V lost 6 bases and J lost 2 bases.

This chain joins TRBV19 and TRBJ1-1; D is possibly TRBD1 (5 bases). V was clipped by 3 bases and J by 4 bases, with 12 bases between them. CDR3 length: 14 amino acids. Germline CDR1 is LNHDA and CDR2 is SQIVND (reference sequence). The DNA for the CDR3 is TGTGCCAGTAGTATCTTGCAGGGAGGCACTGAAGCTTTCTTT. This translates into CASSILQGGTEAFF.

The chain uses TRBV6-5 and TRBJ1-2; the D is unclear. This CDR3 region has 13 residues. Between the trimmed V and J ends, which lost 8 bases and 8 bases, there was a span of 18 bases. The V gene's germline CDR1 is MNHEY and CDR2 SVGAGI. The CDR3 reads CASRREPEKGYTF. The CDR3 region has the DNA TGTGCCAGCCGCCGTGAACCCGAGAAGGGCTACACCTTC.

This chain connects TRBV6-6 to TRBJ2-2; D not certain. V shed 5 bases and J shed 0 bases, with 10 bases lying between them. The CDR3 length is 15 residues. Germline-derived CDR1 and CDR2 are MNHNY and SVGAGI (reference sequence). The CDR3 sequence is CASSTSGTNTGELFF. CDR3 sequence (DNA): TGTGCCAGCAGTACATCTGGCACGAACACCGGGGAGCTGTTTTTT.

This clone was recorded once. The rearrangement joins TRBV12-2 to TRBJ2-7; the DNA was not compared with TRBD2, the D call given in the table. TRBV12-2 is marked as a pseudogene. The CDR3 has 21 residues. As DNA, the CDR3 is TGTGCAAGTCGCTTAGTCCTAAACCCCGGACTAGCGGGAGGAGTAACCTACGAGCAGTACTTC. This codes for CASRLVLNPGLAGGVTYEQYF.

The rearrangement joins TRBV6-5 to TRBJ2-7; TRBD1 aligns across 7 bases. This CDR3 is 13 amino acids long. V trimming: 6 bases; J trimming: 3 bases; junction bases outside the gene matches: 5. CDR1 and CDR2 (germline): MNHEY, SVGAGI. The CDR3 is CASRQGVVYEQYF. The CDR3 bases are TGTGCCAGCAGGCAGGGGGTCGTCTACGAGCAGTACTTC.

The chain employs TRBV6-5 and TRBJ1-3; 9 bases fit TRBD1. The germline V gene has CDR1 MNHEY and CDR2 SVGAGI. V lost 6 bases, J lost 3 bases, and 6 bases stayed unmatched. The CDR3 totals 15 residues. This CDR3 reads CASRKQGAYGNTIYF. The CDR3 nucleotides are TGTGCCAGCAGAAAACAGGGGGCGTATGGAAACACCATATATTTT.

V usage is TRBV3-1 (or the pseudogene TRBV3-2) and J usage is TRBJ2-3; 7 bases match TRBD2. V shed 4 bases, J shed 10 bases, and the junction held 8 bases outside the gene matches. This CDR3 is 13 amino acids long. Germline V lookup: CDR1 LGHDT, CDR2 YNNKEL (reference sequence). The CDR3 DNA sequence: TGTGCCAGCAGCCCTCAGGCGGGAGCCGCGCAGTATTTT. It is translated as CASSPQAGAAQYF.

This chain links TRBV28 with TRBJ1-3, with TRBD1 matching 8 bases. There are 15 residues in the CDR3. V lost 4 bases and J lost 5; bases outside the gene matches: 7. The V gene's germline CDR1 is MDHEN and CDR2 SYDVKM. The CDR3 DNA follows: TGTGCCAGCAGTTCCCCCGGACAGGGACGAAACACCATATATTTT. It yields the protein CASSSPGQGRNTIYF.

The V gene is TRBV10-1, the J gene TRBJ2-3, with D perhaps TRBD1 (6 bases). CDR1 is WNHNN and CDR2 is SYGVQD in the germline V gene (reference sequence). Trimming took off 9 bases at V and 1 base at J, with 11 bases between the two ends. The CDR3 has 13 amino acids. CDR3 protein: CASSGAGTDTQYF. The CDR3 DNA follows: TGCGCCAGTTCAGGGGCTGGCACAGATACGCAGTATTTT.

J is TRBJ2-7 and V is TRBV9; no definite D call. Germline values: CDR1 SGDLS, CDR2 YYNGEE. V lost 4 bases and J lost 1, with 12 bases in between. This CDR3 is built from 14 residues. This CDR3 is CASSYAELSYEQYF. CDR3 coding DNA: TGTGCCAGCAGCTATGCTGAGCTATCCTACGAGCAGTACTTC.